This T cell receptor beta chain was recovered during a study of T cell responses to AZD1222 COVID-19 vaccine. Overall study findings and caveats: Donors were largely white British and mainly female; clonal diversity was possibly underestimated.

Sequencing used immunoSEQ multiplex PCR; TCRdb keeps in-frame clones, though not all of them. The table records 54,000 or so clones, 80% of them present only once. This clone was seen once. Its matching antigen is unknown. The CDR3 length is 15 residues. Germline CDR1 and CDR2: SGHTA and FQGNSA. Trimming removed 0 bases from V and 6 bases from J, with 11 bases in between. The sample consisted of peripheral blood, taken 28 days after the second AZD1222 dose. This sequence originates from an adult who received the AZD1222 COVID-19 vaccine. The chain links TRBV7-2 to TRBJ2-2; D tentatively fits TRBD1 or TRBD2 (5 bases each). The CDR3 DNA sequence: TGTGCCAGCAGCTTAGCGGGAGTAGGGGCCGGGGAGCTGTTTTTT. Translated, it gives CASSLAGVGAGELFF.